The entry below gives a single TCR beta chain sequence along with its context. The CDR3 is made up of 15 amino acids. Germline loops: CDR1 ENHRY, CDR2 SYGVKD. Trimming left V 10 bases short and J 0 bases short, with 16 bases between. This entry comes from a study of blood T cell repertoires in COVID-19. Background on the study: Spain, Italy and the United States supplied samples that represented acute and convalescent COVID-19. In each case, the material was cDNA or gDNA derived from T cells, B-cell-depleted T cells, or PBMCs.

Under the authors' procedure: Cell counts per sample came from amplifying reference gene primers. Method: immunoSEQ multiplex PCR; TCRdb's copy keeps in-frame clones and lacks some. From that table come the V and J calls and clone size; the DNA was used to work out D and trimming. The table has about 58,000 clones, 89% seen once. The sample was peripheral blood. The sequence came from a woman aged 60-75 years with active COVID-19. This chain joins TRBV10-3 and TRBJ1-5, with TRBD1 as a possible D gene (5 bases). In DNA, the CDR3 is TGTGCCACCCAATTGACAGTTGATAGCAATCAGCCCCAGCATTTT. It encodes CATQLTVDSNQPQHF.